Listed below are T cell receptor beta chains from one sample, sequenced in a study of early T cells in non-severe SARS-CoV-2 infection. TCRdb redid the calling of the 5' RACE reads with MiXCR, one entry per CDR3 protein. The sample contains 20,000 to 30,000 distinct CDR3 sequences, 4.3% of which appear only once. The sequencing sample was made of whole blood. The source is an adult who was a healthcare worker with PCR-confirmed SARS-CoV-2 infection or an uninfected control (not recorded which). The CDR3 runs from the conserved cysteine through the conserved F or W. Fields, in order: clone size, D gene, J gene, V gene, CDR3 DNA, CDR3 protein. The D gene is left open where the match is weak. Clone size appears in some rows only: once, few, many, or a class for an expanded clone.

clone_size: many; d_call: .; j_call: TRBJ2-2; v_call: TRBV4-1; cdr3_nt: TGCGCCAGCAGCCAAGATCCTAGCCGGACCGGGGAGCTGTTTTTT; cdr3_aa: CASSQDPSRTGELFF
clone_size: many; d_call: TRBD1; j_call: TRBJ2-7; v_call: TRBV11-2; cdr3_nt: TGTGCCAGCAGCTTAGCTAACCGGGACAGACTTGATAACTCCTACGAGCAGTACTTC; cdr3_aa: CASSLANRDRLDNSYEQYF
clone_size: many; d_call: .; j_call: TRBJ2-7; v_call: TRBV20-1; cdr3_nt: TGCAGTGCAGAGATCTCCCTACCCGGGGCGGTCCTACGCGAGCAGTACTTC; cdr3_aa: CSAEISLPGAVLREQYF
clone_size: many; d_call: TRBD1; j_call: TRBJ2-5; v_call: TRBV29-1; cdr3_nt: TGCAGCGTTTCACAGGGGGCGACGGTAGGAGAGACCCAGTACTTC; cdr3_aa: CSVSQGATVGETQYF
clone_size: many; d_call: TRBD2; j_call: TRBJ2-1; v_call: TRBV6-6; cdr3_nt: TGTGCCAGCAGCCTTGGACTAGCGGGAGTGAATGAGCAGTTCTTC; cdr3_aa: CASSLGLAGVNEQFF
clone_size: many; d_call: TRBD1; j_call: TRBJ1-5; v_call: TRBV19; cdr3_nt: TGTGCCAGTAGTATGGTAGGGGGCGTAGGCAATCAGCCCCAGCATTTT; cdr3_aa: CASSMVGGVGNQPQHF
clone_size: many; d_call: TRBD1; j_call: TRBJ2-7; v_call: TRBV6-1; cdr3_nt: TGTGCCAGCGTCCGGGACAGGGACTACGAGCAGTACTTC; cdr3_aa: CASVRDRDYEQYF
clone_size: .; d_call: .; j_call: TRBJ2-1; v_call: TRBV6-6; cdr3_nt: TGTGCCAGCAGCTCCTTGGGTGGCGAGAATGAGCAGTTCTTC; cdr3_aa: CASSSLGGENEQFF
clone_size: few; d_call: TRBD2; j_call: TRBJ2-1; v_call: TRBV29-1; cdr3_nt: TGCAGCGTTGAGAGGACTAGCGGTGATTACAATGAGCAGTTCTTC; cdr3_aa: CSVERTSGDYNEQFF
clone_size: many; d_call: TRBD2; j_call: TRBJ2-2; v_call: TRBV19; cdr3_nt: TGTGCCAGCTCTTCTAGCGGGAGGGTCGCCGGGGAGCTGTTTTTT; cdr3_aa: CASSSSGRVAGELFF
clone_size: few; d_call: .; j_call: TRBJ2-1; v_call: TRBV5-1; cdr3_nt: TGCGCCAGCTCCTCTTTGGGGAGCCAATACAATGAGCAGTTCTTC; cdr3_aa: CASSSLGSQYNEQFF
clone_size: .; d_call: .; j_call: TRBJ2-3; v_call: TRBV6-5; cdr3_nt: TGTGCCAGCAGTTACTCGGCAGGTTCCGATACGCAGTATTTT; cdr3_aa: CASSYSAGSDTQYF
clone_size: medium-sized; d_call: TRBD2; j_call: TRBJ2-1; v_call: TRBV2; cdr3_nt: TGTGCCAGCAGTGATCTAGCGGGCGCCAATGAGCAGTTCTTC; cdr3_aa: CASSDLAGANEQFF
clone_size: .; d_call: .; j_call: TRBJ2-5; v_call: TRBV18; cdr3_nt: TGTGCCAGCTCGGCGAGGACGGAAGAGACCCAGTACTTC; cdr3_aa: CASSARTEETQYF
clone_size: many; d_call: .; j_call: TRBJ1-4; v_call: TRBV11-2; cdr3_nt: TGTGCCAGCAGTCAACTCCAGGGAGAAAAACTGTTTTTT; cdr3_aa: CASSQLQGEKLFF
clone_size: many; d_call: .; j_call: TRBJ2-1; v_call: TRBV3-1; cdr3_nt: TGTGCCAGCAGCCAAGTTCCCAATGAGCAGTTCTTC; cdr3_aa: CASSQVPNEQFF
clone_size: many; d_call: .; j_call: TRBJ1-1; v_call: TRBV29-1; cdr3_nt: TGCAGCGTTGAATGGTCGGGGATGAACACTGAAGCTTTCTTT; cdr3_aa: CSVEWSGMNTEAFF
clone_size: many; d_call: TRBD2; j_call: TRBJ2-3; v_call: TRBV28; cdr3_nt: TGTGCCAGCAGTTTAGGAGCGGGAGGACCAAGCACAGATACGCAGTATTTT; cdr3_aa: CASSLGAGGPSTDTQYF
clone_size: many; d_call: .; j_call: TRBJ2-1; v_call: TRBV19; cdr3_nt: TGTGCCAGTAGTGTTTACAGGAACAATGAGCAGTTCTTC; cdr3_aa: CASSVYRNNEQFF
clone_size: many; d_call: TRBD2; j_call: TRBJ2-1; v_call: TRBV7-2; cdr3_nt: TGTGCCAGCAGCTTACGGGGCGGTCTAGCGGGAGGGCTTTACAATGAGCAGTTCTTC; cdr3_aa: CASSLRGGLAGGLYNEQFF
clone_size: many; d_call: .; j_call: TRBJ2-3; v_call: TRBV29-1; cdr3_nt: TGCAGCCAAGGGACCGGGACCACGAACACAGATACGCAGTATTTT; cdr3_aa: CSQGTGTTNTDTQYF
clone_size: many; d_call: .; j_call: TRBJ2-1; v_call: TRBV20-1; cdr3_nt: TGCAGTGCTAGAGATCGCATCCCGCGGCCCCATTACAATGAGCAGTTCTTC; cdr3_aa: CSARDRIPRPHYNEQFF
clone_size: many; d_call: .; j_call: TRBJ2-2; v_call: TRBV2; cdr3_nt: TGTGCCAGCATAGGGACCGGGGAGCTGTTTTTT; cdr3_aa: CASIGTGELFF
clone_size: few; d_call: .; j_call: TRBJ2-3; v_call: TRBV4-3; cdr3_nt: TGCGCCAGCAGCCAAGAGCCTCTCGGCACAGATACGCAGTATTTT; cdr3_aa: CASSQEPLGTDTQYF
clone_size: many; d_call: TRBD1; j_call: TRBJ1-5; v_call: TRBV4-3; cdr3_nt: TGCGCCAGCAGCCAAGATCTTGGACAGGCCGGTCAGCCCCAGCATTTT; cdr3_aa: CASSQDLGQAGQPQHF
clone_size: many; d_call: .; j_call: TRBJ2-1; v_call: TRBV20-1; cdr3_nt: TGCAGTGCTTACTATGCACAACTTTCATTCGAGCAGTTCTTC; cdr3_aa: CSAYYAQLSFEQFF
clone_size: few; d_call: .; j_call: TRBJ2-5; v_call: TRBV6-5; cdr3_nt: TGTGCCAGCAGTTACTCGAGTCGGGAGACCCAGTACTTC; cdr3_aa: CASSYSSRETQYF
clone_size: many; d_call: TRBD1; j_call: TRBJ2-3; v_call: TRBV6-6; cdr3_nt: TGTGCCAGCAGATTCGACAGGGCTCAAGATACGCAGTATTTT; cdr3_aa: CASRFDRAQDTQYF
clone_size: few; d_call: .; j_call: TRBJ2-4; v_call: TRBV19; cdr3_nt: TGTGCCAGTAGTAGCGGGGTGGACATTCAGTACTTC; cdr3_aa: CASSSGVDIQYF
clone_size: few; d_call: .; j_call: TRBJ2-7; v_call: TRBV4-3; cdr3_nt: TGCGCCAGCAGAACGGAACCCGTCGGACCATACGAGCAGTACTTC; cdr3_aa: CASRTEPVGPYEQYF
clone_size: .; d_call: .; j_call: TRBJ2-6; v_call: TRBV4-1; cdr3_nt: TGCGCCAGCAGCCTAATACCCTCTGGGGCCAACGTCCTGACTTTC; cdr3_aa: CASSLIPSGANVLTF
clone_size: .; d_call: TRBD2; j_call: TRBJ2-1; v_call: TRBV5-1; cdr3_nt: TGCGCCAGCAGCTTTTACAGCGGGGGAGGGAATGAGCAGTTCTTC; cdr3_aa: CASSFYSGGGNEQFF
clone_size: many; d_call: .; j_call: TRBJ1-1; v_call: TRBV30; cdr3_nt: TGTGCCTGGAGCATTAGATATGAAGCTTTCTTT; cdr3_aa: CAWSIRYEAFF
clone_size: many; d_call: .; j_call: TRBJ2-5; v_call: TRBV5-1; cdr3_nt: TGCGCCAGCAGCTTGGAGGGGGAAGAGACCCAGTACTTC; cdr3_aa: CASSLEGEETQYF
clone_size: .; d_call: .; j_call: TRBJ2-1; v_call: TRBV5-4; cdr3_nt: TGTGCCAGCACCAATGAGGGGGTCTCGTACAATGAGCAGTTCTTC; cdr3_aa: CASTNEGVSYNEQFF
clone_size: few; d_call: .; j_call: TRBJ2-7; v_call: TRBV2; cdr3_nt: TGTGCCAGCACCTTCGAGACCTACGAGCAGTACTTC; cdr3_aa: CASTFETYEQYF
clone_size: few; d_call: .; j_call: TRBJ1-2; v_call: TRBV12-3/TRBV12-4; cdr3_nt: TGTGCCAGCAGTTTCCGGTATGGCTACACCTTC; cdr3_aa: CASSFRYGYTF
clone_size: .; d_call: .; j_call: TRBJ2-2; v_call: TRBV11-2; cdr3_nt: TGTGCCAGCAGCTTGGGGCCCGGGGAGCTGTTTTTT; cdr3_aa: CASSLGPGELFF
clone_size: many; d_call: .; j_call: TRBJ1-5; v_call: TRBV18; cdr3_nt: TGTGCCAGCTCACCGACGGCCAGCAATCAGCCCCAGCATTTT; cdr3_aa: CASSPTASNQPQHF
clone_size: many; d_call: .; j_call: TRBJ1-2; v_call: TRBV10-3; cdr3_nt: TGTGCCATCAGTGAGGGAACAGGGAGGAGTGGCTACACCTTC; cdr3_aa: CAISEGTGRSGYTF
clone_size: many; d_call: .; j_call: TRBJ1-1; v_call: TRBV11-3; cdr3_nt: TGTGCCAGTGAAACAGGATTCAACACTGAAGCTTTCTTT; cdr3_aa: CASETGFNTEAFF
clone_size: many; d_call: .; j_call: TRBJ2-1; v_call: TRBV19; cdr3_nt: TGTGCCAGTAGTCTCCAGACGGGGAATGAGCAGTTCTTC; cdr3_aa: CASSLQTGNEQFF
clone_size: many; d_call: .; j_call: TRBJ2-3; v_call: TRBV7-2; cdr3_nt: TGTGCCAGCAGCTTGCTTTTACCATCTGATACGCAGTATTTT; cdr3_aa: CASSLLLPSDTQYF
clone_size: .; d_call: .; j_call: TRBJ1-1; v_call: TRBV6-6; cdr3_nt: TGTGCCAGCACCAGGGGGAACACTGAAGCTTTCTTT; cdr3_aa: CASTRGNTEAFF
clone_size: many; d_call: TRBD1; j_call: TRBJ2-1; v_call: TRBV28; cdr3_nt: TGTGCCAGCAGTCGTAGACAGGGGGCGAGGAATGAGCAGTTCTTC; cdr3_aa: CASSRRQGARNEQFF
clone_size: few; d_call: .; j_call: TRBJ2-3; v_call: TRBV20-1; cdr3_nt: TGCAGTGCTAGAGATGGGGCCAGCACAGATACGCAGTATTTT; cdr3_aa: CSARDGASTDTQYF
clone_size: many; d_call: .; j_call: TRBJ1-6; v_call: TRBV12-2; cdr3_nt: TGTGCAAGTCGTTTTGGGTCACCCCTCCACTTT; cdr3_aa: CASRFGSPLHF
clone_size: few; d_call: .; j_call: TRBJ1-2; v_call: TRBV3-1; cdr3_nt: TGTGCCAGCAGCCATGGCTATGGCTACACCTTC; cdr3_aa: CASSHGYGYTF
clone_size: many; d_call: TRBD1; j_call: TRBJ2-5; v_call: TRBV7-9; cdr3_nt: TGTGCCAGCAGCCATGTCCAGGGACAGGGTCGGTGGGAGACCCAGTACTTC; cdr3_aa: CASSHVQGQGRWETQYF
clone_size: many; d_call: .; j_call: TRBJ2-7; v_call: TRBV10-3; cdr3_nt: TGTGCCATCAGGGAGACAGGCAACTCCTACGAGCAGTACTTC; cdr3_aa: CAIRETGNSYEQYF
clone_size: many; d_call: .; j_call: TRBJ1-1; v_call: TRBV29-1; cdr3_nt: TGCAGCGTTGAAGAGGCAACGCCTGAAGCTTTCTTT; cdr3_aa: CSVEEATPEAFF
clone_size: many; d_call: .; j_call: TRBJ2-7; v_call: TRBV4-3; cdr3_nt: TGCGCCAGCAGCCATGCCCGAGGGGCTAGAGAGAACGAGCAGTACTTC; cdr3_aa: CASSHARGARENEQYF
clone_size: many; d_call: .; j_call: TRBJ2-7; v_call: TRBV7-9; cdr3_nt: TGTGCCAGCAGCCCCGTGGTCGCGCACTACGAGCAGTACTTC; cdr3_aa: CASSPVVAHYEQYF
clone_size: .; d_call: .; j_call: TRBJ2-7; v_call: TRBV19; cdr3_nt: TGTGCCAGTAGTAGGGCAGACACCTACGAGCAGTACTTC; cdr3_aa: CASSRADTYEQYF
clone_size: many; d_call: TRBD1; j_call: TRBJ1-2; v_call: TRBV30; cdr3_nt: TGTGCCTGGGCAACAGGGGGGAACTATGGCTACACCTTC; cdr3_aa: CAWATGGNYGYTF
clone_size: few; d_call: .; j_call: TRBJ2-4; v_call: TRBV4-3; cdr3_nt: TGCGCCAGCAGCCAAGATCGGGGTCCCGGGAAAAACATTCAGTACTTC; cdr3_aa: CASSQDRGPGKNIQYF
clone_size: .; d_call: .; j_call: TRBJ2-2; v_call: TRBV7-2; cdr3_nt: TGTGCCAGCAGCTTAAGCAAGGCCAGCCCCGGGGAGCTGTTTTTT; cdr3_aa: CASSLSKASPGELFF
clone_size: many; d_call: .; j_call: TRBJ2-4; v_call: TRBV2; cdr3_nt: TGTGCCCGTCAAAGAGTACTAGCCAAAAACATTCAGTACTTC; cdr3_aa: CARQRVLAKNIQYF